The T cell receptor beta chain described here comes from a study of response to subunit inactivated influenza vaccine. About this clonotype: Antigen unknown.

The CDR3 sequence is 16 residues long. The J segment lost 6 bases and the V segment lost 5 bases, leaving 8 bases of the junction unmatched. CDR1 and CDR2 (germline): KGHDR, SFDVKD. Broader study findings: After each seasonal influenza vaccination, few new T cells are recruited, the authors suggested.

TCRdb ran MiXCR on the RT-PCR reads and lists one entry per CDR3 protein. The table records around 540,000 distinct CDR3 sequences, about an eighth of them present only once. This specimen was PBMCs from blood, taken on the day of vaccination. The chain links TRBV24-1 to TRBJ2-3; 12 bases align to TRBD1. The sequence came from a man aged 50 or older who received an inactivated influenza vaccine. This CDR3 reads CATSAPGQGARDTQYF. The DNA for the CDR3 is TGTGCCACCAGTGCTCCGGGACAGGGGGCGCGGGATACGCAGTATTTT.